The entry that follows covers one TCR beta chain sequence. This entry belongs to a study of patients and donors after allogeneic stem cell transplantation. TCRdb fed the RT-PCR reads into MiXCR, producing one record per CDR3 protein. The sample contains roughly 960,000 distinct CDR3 sequences, more than 15% of which appear only once. This receptor was obtained from a human donor who was either an allogeneic HSCT recipient or a stem cell or donor lymphocyte infusion donor (not recorded which). It is not recorded whose cells these are; they may come from a transplant donor. Sequencing was performed on blood, either unsorted or a sorted T cell fraction (not recorded which).

CDR3 coding DNA: TGTGCCAGCAGCCCAGCTGGGGTAACTTTGGGCAATGAGCAGTTCTTC. It yields the protein CASSPAGVTLGNEQFF. V gene TRBV12-3 or TRBV12-4 combines with J gene TRBJ2-1; the D is unclear. The V end lost 6 bases, the J end lost 6 bases, and 21 bases lay between the germline ends. This CDR3 has 16 residues.